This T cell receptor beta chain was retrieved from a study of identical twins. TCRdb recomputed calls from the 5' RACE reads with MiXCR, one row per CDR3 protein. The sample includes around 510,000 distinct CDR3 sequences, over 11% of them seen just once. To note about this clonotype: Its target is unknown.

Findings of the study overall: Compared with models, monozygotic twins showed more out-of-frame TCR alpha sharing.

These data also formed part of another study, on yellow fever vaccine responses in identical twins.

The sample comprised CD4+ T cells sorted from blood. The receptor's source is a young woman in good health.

CDR3 nucleotides: TGCGCCAGCAGCCAAGATGTGGGGGTGGGTACGCAGTATTTT. It yields the protein CASSQDVGVGTQYF. This rearrangement joins TRBV4-1 to TRBJ2-3; D may correspond to TRBD1 or TRBD2 (5 bases each). CDR3 size: 14 residues. In germline, CDR1 is MGHRA, CDR2 YSYEKL. Trimming cost V 0 bases and J 8 bases, with 12 bases left between them.